This passage covers 14 T cell receptor beta chains from one sample sequenced in a study of T cells in Graves' hyperthyroidism and ophthalmopathy. Amplification of TCR beta CDR3 regions used RNA as the template. First-round RT-PCR of the TCR CDR3 relied on the HTBI primer set. Via MiXCR, TCRdb re-called the multiplex PCR reads, giving one row per CDR3 protein. The table lists about 400,000 distinct CDR3 sequences, 15% to 17% of them singletons. Sample: blood. The receptor source for this set is a young woman with Graves' hyperthyroidism that later progressed to Graves' ophthalmopathy.

The V call is TRBV4-1, the J call TRBJ2-7; 7 bases are shared with TRBD1. The CDR3 length is 14 residues. CDR1 and CDR2 (germline): MGHRA, YSYEKL. V dropped 5 bases and J dropped 3; count of bases not matched to a gene: 7. CDR3 sequence (DNA): TGCGCCAGCAGCTCCCCGGGACAGATCTACGAGCAGTACTTC. Its protein product is CASSSPGQIYEQYF.

This clonotype occurred many times. The chain uses TRBV24-1 and TRBJ2-7; 8 nucleotides match TRBD1. The V gene end was trimmed by 4 bases and the J gene end by 2 bases; junction bases not matched to a gene: 6. Germline V gene data show CDR1 as KGHDR and CDR2 as SFDVKD. The CDR3 length is 15 residues. The CDR3 is CATSDSGQGTYEQYF. The CDR3 nucleotides are TGTGCCACCAGTGACTCCGGACAGGGTACCTACGAGCAGTACTTC.

This clonotype was picked up many times. The CDR3 bases are TGTGCCAGCAGTTTATGGGCTAGCGGGACGGGTACCGGGGAGCTGTTTTTT. Protein: CASSLWASGTGTGELFF. J is TRBJ2-2 and V is TRBV27, with 9 bases aligning to TRBD2. Germline V lookup: CDR1 MNHEY, CDR2 SMNVEV (reference sequence). The CDR3 loop spans 17 amino acids. V trimming: 1 base; J trimming: 5 bases; junction bases outside the gene matches: 8.

This clonotype was observed at least ten times. The CDR3 reads CASRGQGFEKLFF. In nucleotides, the CDR3 is TGTGCCAGCAGGGGACAGGGGTTCGAAAAACTGTTTTTT. V gene TRBV2 combines with J gene TRBJ1-4, with 10 bases aligning to TRBD1. The V gene end was trimmed by 6 bases and the J gene end by 8 bases; junction bases not matched to a gene: 3. This CDR3 is built from 13 residues. CDR1 SNHLY and CDR2 FYNNEI come from the germline V gene.

In its sample, this clonotype was seen a few times. DNA of the CDR3: TGTGCCGGAGGGACTAGCAACACCGGGGAGCTGTTTTTT. Its protein product is CAGGTSNTGELFF. The chain recombines TRBV6-2 or TRBV6-3 with TRBJ2-2; TRBD2 agrees at 9 bases. The CDR3 is 13 residues long. CDR1 is MNHEY, CDR2 SVGEGT, per germline. The ends lost 11 bases at V and 2 bases at J; junction bases unmatched: 3.

This sequence joins TRBV29-1 and TRBJ2-7, with 7 positions matching TRBD2. The CDR3 is 13 residues long. J lost 4 bases, V lost 6 bases, and 9 bases had no gene match. Per germline, CDR1 SQVTM and CDR2 ANQGSEA. CDR3 amino acids: CSVRASGLYEQYF. CDR3 coding DNA: TGCAGCGTGAGGGCTAGCGGACTTTACGAGCAGTACTTC.

This clonotype has a handful of counts. The chain has TRBV10-3 and TRBJ2-5; 10 bases are a match to TRBD1. Trimming cost V 11 bases and J 5 bases; bases outside gene matches: 8. Germline V gene sequence: CDR1 ENHRY, CDR2 SYGVKD. The CDR3 length is 13 residues. The CDR3 loop is CASRQGAEETQYF. As DNA, the CDR3 is TGTGCCTCAAGACAGGGGGCGGAGGAGACCCAGTACTTC.

The chain links TRBV20-1 to TRBJ1-2; D uncertain. Germline CDR1 is DFQATT and CDR2 is SNEGSKA (reference sequence). With 0 bases removed from V and 3 bases from J, the gap between germline ends came to 11 bases. CDR3 length: 14 amino acids. CDR3 nucleotides: TGCAGTGCTAGAGAACCGACTGGATACTATGGCTACACCTTC. It yields the protein CSAREPTGYYGYTF.

V usage is TRBV29-1 and J usage is TRBJ2-1; 7 bases map to TRBD2. Germline assignment: CDR1 SQVTM and CDR2 ANQGSEA. The V and J ends lost 6 bases and 3 bases, in that order; junction bases with no gene match: 11. The CDR3 has 15 residues. CDR3 residues: CSVCRLAHSYNEQFF. The DNA for the CDR3 is TGCAGCGTCTGCCGACTAGCTCACAGCTACAATGAGCAGTTCTTC.

The table lists this clonotype with a few counts. The V call is TRBV7-8, the J call TRBJ2-2; 15 bases line up with TRBD2. The CDR3 contains 17 residues. Germline loops: CDR1 SGHVS, CDR2 FQNEAQ. V shed 5 bases, J shed 7 bases, and the junction held 8 bases outside the gene matches. CDR3 in amino acids: CASSRWTSGRAGGELFF. For the CDR3, the DNA is TGTGCCAGCAGCAGGTGGACTAGCGGGAGGGCCGGCGGGGAGCTGTTTTTT.

The sample holds a few counts of this clonotype. The chain has TRBV30 and TRBJ2-3; 10 bases are shared with TRBD2. The germline V gene has CDR1 GTSNPN and CDR2 SVGIG (reference sequence). The V and J ends lost 3 bases and 6 bases, in that order; junction bases with no gene match: 21. CDR3 length equals 19 residues. Written as DNA, the CDR3 is TGTGCCTGGAGAAAGGGCAGGACTAGCGGCCTGCGGCACACTGATACGCAGTATTTT. This gives the protein CAWRKGRTSGLRHTDTQYF.

This clonotype was detected many times. The CDR3 protein is CSATPVRGYTF. In nucleotides, the CDR3 is TGCAGTGCTACCCCCGTTCGAGGCTACACCTTC. The chain links TRBV20-1 to TRBJ1-2; D remains ambiguous. The CDR3 contains 11 residues. Germline CDR1 and CDR2: DFQATT and SNEGSKA (reference sequence). V was trimmed by 4 bases and J by 8 bases, leaving 11 bases between them.

This clonotype was seen at least ten times. This chain joins TRBV7-8 and TRBJ2-1; 11 bases fit TRBD2. Losses at the gene ends were 5 bases for V and 6 bases for J; bases not matched to a gene: 6. CDR3 length: 15 residues. Germline CDR1 reads SGHVS; CDR2 reads FQNEAQ. Here the CDR3 DNA reads TGTGCCAGCAGCGCAACTAGCGGGAGCGGCAATGAGCAGTTCTTC. Amino acids: CASSATSGSGNEQFF.

This clonotype has only a few counts. J is TRBJ1-4 and V is TRBV30, with no clear D. The germline V gene encodes CDR1 GTSNPN and CDR2 SVGIG (reference sequence). V gave up 2 bases and J gave up 8 bases, with 18 bases separating them. There are 15 residues in the CDR3. CDR3 loop: CAWSPTGISGEKLFF. The CDR3 region has the DNA TGTGCCTGGAGTCCAACCGGGATATCCGGCGAAAAACTGTTTTTT.